Listed below are T cell receptor beta chains from one sample, sequenced in a study of CDR3 diversity in severe acne. In TCRdb, the PCR reads were re-called with MiXCR into one record per CDR3 protein. The table shows some 85,000 distinct CDR3 sequences, with under 55% occurring only once. Sequencing was carried out using blood. The source of these receptors is a male donor with severe acne vulgaris. The CDR3 runs from the conserved cysteine through the conserved F or W. The D gene is left open where the match is weak. Part of the rows lack a size; the others show once, few, many or a class for expanded clones.

>-|-|TRBJ2-1|TRBV12-5
CASAPSRDPRNEQFF
TGTGCTAGTGCCCCCTCCCGGGACCCAAGGAATGAGCAGTTCTTC
>many|-|TRBJ2-7|TRBV24-1
CATSPRGGYEQYF
TGTGCCACCAGCCCACGGGGCGGCTACGAGCAGTACTTC
>medium-sized|-|TRBJ1-1|TRBV9
CASSEYEGRTEAFF
TGTGCCAGCAGTGAGTATGAGGGACGCACTGAAGCTTTCTTT
>few|TRBD2|TRBJ2-1|TRBV5-8
CASSLAGRDYHNEQFF
TGTGCCAGCAGCTTGGCCGGTCGGGACTACCACAATGAGCAGTTCTTC
>-|-|TRBJ2-3|TRBV7-2
CASSLGGGGDVTDTQYF
TGTGCCAGCAGCTTAGGGGGAGGGGGCGATGTCACAGATACGCAGTATTTT
>-|TRBD2|TRBJ2-2|TRBV10-3
CAIRKASGSGELFF
TGTGCCATTAGGAAGGCTAGCGGTAGCGGGGAGCTGTTTTTT
>-|-|TRBJ1-3|TRBV2
CASSKTLTRSSGNTIYF
TGTGCCAGCAGCAAAACCTTAACCAGGAGCTCTGGAAACACCATATATTTT
>-|TRBD1|TRBJ2-7|TRBV6-1
CAIGQGDTGTAYEQYF
TGTGCCATCGGACAGGGAGACACCGGGACAGCCTACGAGCAGTACTTC
>-|TRBD1|TRBJ2-1|TRBV2
CASRTGQGSYNEQFF
TGTGCCAGCAGGACGGGACAGGGTTCCTACAATGAGCAGTTCTTC
>few|TRBD2|TRBJ2-1|TRBV4-1
CASSAPSGSGDEQFF
TGCGCCAGCAGCGCGCCTAGCGGGAGTGGGGATGAGCAGTTCTTC
>-|-|TRBJ2-7|TRBV12-3/TRBV12-4
CASSLEGKNEQYF
TGTGCCAGCAGCCTAGAGGGGAAGAACGAGCAGTACTTC
>-|TRBD2|TRBJ2-7|TRBV20-1
CSARKHPSGRGVYEQYF
TGCAGTGCTAGAAAGCACCCTAGCGGGAGGGGCGTATACGAGCAGTACTTC
>few|-|TRBJ1-1|TRBV24-1
CATSDFFGTEAFF
TGTGCCACCAGTGATTTTTTCGGCACTGAAGCTTTCTTT
>-|TRBD2|TRBJ2-5|TRBV6-6
CASSVPGTSGRKETQYF
TGTGCCAGCAGTGTACCCGGGACTAGCGGGAGAAAAGAGACCCAGTACTTC
>many|-|TRBJ2-3|TRBV20-1
CSARDRVTNTDTQYF
TGCAGTGCTAGAGATCGCGTCACGAACACAGATACGCAGTATTTT
>-|-|TRBJ2-1|TRBV24-1
CATSDPHRGLAGAYNEQFF
TGTGCCACCAGTGATCCGCACAGGGGGCTAGCGGGGGCGTACAATGAGCAGTTCTTC
>-|-|TRBJ2-7|TRBV29-1
CSVGGQYAYEQYF
TGCAGCGTTGGGGGGCAGTATGCCTACGAGCAGTACTTC
>-|TRBD1|TRBJ1-4|TRBV10-3
CAISEFTGDGEKLFF
TGTGCCATCAGTGAGTTCACAGGGGACGGAGAAAAACTGTTTTTT
>-|-|TRBJ2-7|TRBV9
CASSAGAGVYEQYF
TGTGCCAGCAGCGCAGGGGCTGGCGTATACGAGCAGTACTTC
>few|TRBD1|TRBJ1-2|TRBV3-1
CASSPQDRSDYGYTF
TGTGCCAGCAGCCCTCAGGACAGGTCTGACTATGGCTACACCTTC
>-|-|TRBJ1-1|TRBV29-1
CSVGYAGGTEAFF
TGCAGCGTTGGTTACGCAGGAGGCACTGAAGCTTTCTTT
>-|-|TRBJ2-2|TRBV24-1
CATSPPLGELFF
TGTGCCACCAGCCCCCCACTCGGGGAGCTGTTTTTT
>-|-|TRBJ1-5|TRBV24-1
CATSDTKDWPQHF
TGTGCCACCAGTGATACTAAGGATTGGCCCCAGCATTTT
>-|TRBD1|TRBJ2-7|TRBV15
CATSSRTGGYEQYF
TGTGCCACCAGCAGCCGGACAGGGGGCTACGAGCAGTACTTC
>-|-|TRBJ1-3|TRBV29-1
CSALQLTGNTIYF
TGCAGCGCTTTACAGCTTACTGGAAACACCATATATTTT
>many|TRBD1|TRBJ2-1|TRBV10-3
CAIEGQGGNEQFF
TGTGCCATTGAGGGACAGGGAGGGAATGAGCAGTTCTTC
>-|-|TRBJ2-7|TRBV9
CASSVGPEHSSYEQYF
TGTGCCAGCAGCGTAGGCCCGGAGCACAGCTCCTACGAGCAGTACTTT
>-|-|TRBJ2-5|TRBV7-8
CASSLATAVGETQYF
TGTGCCAGCAGCTTAGCGACGGCCGTGGGAGAGACCCAGTACTTC
>many|-|TRBJ2-2|TRBV7-3
CASSLMAGELFF
TGTGCCAGCAGCTTAATGGCCGGGGAGCTGTTTTTT
>many|TRBD1|TRBJ1-2|TRBV7-2
CASSLAQSRGQSGYTF
TGTGCCAGCAGCTTAGCGCAATCCAGGGGGCAAAGTGGCTACACCTTC
>few|-|TRBJ1-1|TRBV14
CASSHLNSNTEAFF
TGTGCCAGCAGCCATTTGAACTCGAACACTGAAGCTTTCTTT
>-|-|TRBJ1-1|TRBV6-1
CASSVLGITEAFF
TGTGCCAGCAGTGTACTTGGCATCACTGAAGCTTTCTTT
>large|-|TRBJ1-5|TRBV12-3/TRBV12-4
CASSSAGGQPQHF
TGTGCCAGCAGTTCGGCAGGTGGTCAGCCCCAGCATTTT
>few|-|TRBJ1-5|TRBV2
CASKYSNNQPQHF
TGTGCCAGCAAGTACAGTAATAATCAGCCCCAGCATTTT
>-|TRBD2|TRBJ2-1|TRBV20-1
CSARSGTSGYNEQFF
TGCAGTGCTCGATCCGGGACTAGCGGCTACAATGAGCAGTTCTTC
>-|-|TRBJ1-1|TRBV20-1
CSARDYISKNTEAFF
TGCAGTGCTAGAGATTACATAAGCAAGAACACTGAAGCTTTCTTT
>-|TRBD1|TRBJ2-5|TRBV29-1
CSGNRGSETQYF
TGCAGCGGCAACAGGGGATCGGAGACCCAGTACTTC
>-|-|TRBJ2-6|TRBV7-6
CASSASWGSLGSGANVLTF
TGTGCCAGCAGCGCCAGTTGGGGGAGCTTGGGTTCTGGGGCCAACGTCCTGACTTTC